Below, 3 T cell receptor beta chains from the same sample are listed, as sequenced in a study of blood T cell repertoires in COVID-19 (dated by TCRdb to the early 2020s). The protocol used for the library was the immunoSEQ multiplex PCR assay. TCRdb retrieved this table from immuneACCESS and kept in-frame rearrangements only. Not all clones are present; in checked studies, unresolved V genes account for under half, and no reason is known for the remainder. The sample profile shows more than 110,000 clones; roughly 80% of them were found once. The ten largest clones represent roughly 9% of the sample. Sequenced input: peripheral blood. The origin of the receptors is a woman aged 45 to 65 with active or convalescent COVID-19.

The CDR3 nucleotides read TGCGCCAGCAGCTTGGCCAGCGGGGGACTAGCCAAAAACATTCAGTACTTC. It translates to CASSLASGGLAKNIQYF. This chain links TRBV5-1 with TRBJ2-4; 8 positions match TRBD2. This CDR3 has 17 residues. CDR1 and CDR2 (germline): SGHRS, YFSETQ. V lost 0 bases and J lost 0; bases outside the gene matches: 5.

The CDR3 here is CASSPLDSHTEAFF. The CDR3 bases are TGTGCCAGTAGCCCCCTGGACAGTCACACTGAAGCTTTCTTT. This sequence joins TRBV19 and TRBJ1-1; possible D gene TRBD1, 6 bases. The CDR3 is 14 amino acids. The V end was cut by 6 bases, the J end by 3 bases, with 14 bases between. Germline CDR1 LNHDA, CDR2 SQIVND (reference sequence).

The genes are TRBV27 and TRBJ2-6; 10 bases are a match to TRBD1. The CDR3 loop spans 17 amino acids. The junction had 7 bases not matched to a gene; V was cut back by 6 bases and J by 2 bases. Germline loops: CDR1 MNHEY, CDR2 SMNVEV (reference sequence). The CDR3 DNA reads TGTGCCAGCAGATTGACAGGGGGCATGGCTGGGGCCAACGTCCTGACTTTC. Amino acid sequence: CASRLTGGMAGANVLTF.